A selection of T cell receptor beta chains follows, all from one sample in a study of T cell responses to AZD1222 COVID-19 vaccine. The table came from immunoSEQ multiplex PCR; TCRdb's copy has only in-frame clones and leaves some out. The repertoire holds hundreds of thousands of clones, with around 93% as singletons. The starting material was peripheral blood, obtained 28 days after the second AZD1222 dose. The receptors were sampled from an adult who received the AZD1222 COVID-19 vaccine. Both conserved end residues are part of each CDR3. A D gene is named only where the DNA matches it firmly. For some rows the clone size is stated as once, few or many, or as a class when expanded; others skip it.

cdr3_nt,cdr3_aa,v_call,j_call,d_call,clone_size
TGTGCCAGCAGCCCCCCCGGGGCAAGCTCTGGAAACACCATATATTTT,CASSPPGASSGNTIYF,TRBV7-9,TRBJ1-3,-,-
TGTGCCAGCAGCCCCGGGACCGGCGTCGGTGGAAACACCATATATTTT,CASSPGTGVGGNTIYF,TRBV7-6,TRBJ1-3,-,-
TGCAGCGCTCGGACGGTTTTGAACACTGAAGCTTTCTTT,CSARTVLNTEAFF,TRBV29-1,TRBJ1-1,-,-
TGTGCCAGCAGCTTAGGGGGGGATCTCTATGGCTACACCTTC,CASSLGGDLYGYTF,TRBV7-9,TRBJ1-2,-,-
TGTGCCAGCAGCACCGGGATCGGAAATGAAAAACTGTTTTTT,CASSTGIGNEKLFF,TRBV5-4,TRBJ1-4,-,-
TGCAGCGCCTGGGGGGTAGCGGAAGGCACAGATACGCAGTATTTT,CSAWGVAEGTDTQYF,TRBV29-1,TRBJ2-3,-,once
TGTGCCAGCCATCAAACAGTTGAAGGAACTGAAGCTTTCTTT,CASHQTVEGTEAFF,TRBV19,TRBJ1-1,-,-
TGTGCCAGCAGTTTCGGAGATCAGCCCCAGCATTTT,CASSFGDQPQHF,TRBV12-3/TRBV12-4,TRBJ1-5,-,-
TGCAGTGCTAGTCTCTTTTATAGCAATCAGCCCCAGCATTTT,CSASLFYSNQPQHF,TRBV20-1,TRBJ1-5,-,-
TGTGCCAGCAGCCGGAGGGTGGACAGGGGGCCTAGCGAGCCCCAGCATTTT,CASSRRVDRGPSEPQHF,TRBV11-3,TRBJ1-5,TRBD1,-
TGTGCCAGCAGTTTAGTGGGTGGCGAGCAGTACTTC,CASSLVGGEQYF,TRBV28,TRBJ2-7,-,-
TGTGCCATCAGAGGGACTAGCGGCTCCTACAATGAGCAGTTCTTC,CAIRGTSGSYNEQFF,TRBV10-3,TRBJ2-1,TRBD2,-
TGCGCCAGCAGCCAAGGTCGGGGGTTGGGCAAAAACATTCAGTACTTC,CASSQGRGLGKNIQYF,TRBV4-1,TRBJ2-4,-,once
TGTGCCACCAGCAGAGGGGGCCTAGGGGGGAGTACCGGAAAAAACATTCAGTACTTC,CATSRGGLGGSTGKNIQYF,TRBV15,TRBJ2-4,-,-
TGTGCCAGCAGTTCTCCGGGACAGGGCGGCTACGAGCAGTACTTC,CASSSPGQGGYEQYF,TRBV28,TRBJ2-7,TRBD1,-
TGTGCCAGCCCCCAGGGTCCAACTAATGAAAAACTGTTTTTT,CASPQGPTNEKLFF,TRBV19,TRBJ1-4,-,-
TGTGCCAGCAGCCAGACGACTAGCCCCGAAAACATTCAGTACTTC,CASSQTTSPENIQYF,TRBV4-2,TRBJ2-4,TRBD2,-
TGTGCCAGCAGCGGCCGGGACAGTAATGAAAAACTGTTTTTT,CASSGRDSNEKLFF,TRBV9,TRBJ1-4,TRBD1,-
TGTGCCAGCAGCCCACCTGGTGTCTCCTACAATGAGCAGTTCTTC,CASSPPGVSYNEQFF,TRBV3-1/TRBV3-2,TRBJ2-1,-,once
TGTGCCAGCAGTTTATCAGGGAGCGAGGGAGATAACTATGGCTACACCTTC,CASSLSGSEGDNYGYTF,TRBV28,TRBJ1-2,-,-
TGTGCCAGCAGCTTAGCGGGCGGGGGGGACTACGAGCAGTACTTC,CASSLAGGGDYEQYF,TRBV7-9,TRBJ2-7,TRBD2,-
TGTGCCAGCAGCGCTTGGGGCCCCTACGAGCAGTACTTC,CASSAWGPYEQYF,TRBV27,TRBJ2-7,-,-
TGTGCCAGCAGCCTACCGGGGGAGACCCAGTACTTC,CASSLPGETQYF,TRBV7-2,TRBJ2-5,-,-
TGTGCCAGCAGCGCTACAGGGGGTCGAAGGGACGAGCAGTACTTC,CASSATGGRRDEQYF,TRBV7-3,TRBJ2-7,TRBD1,-
TGCGCCAGCAGCTTTTGGCAAGACACCGGGGAGCCGTTTTTT,CASSFWQDTGEPFF,TRBV5-1,TRBJ2-2,-,-
TGCAGCGTTGCGACAGGCCCTATAGTCTACAATGAGCAGTTCTTC,CSVATGPIVYNEQFF,TRBV29-1,TRBJ2-1,-,-
TGTGCCACCAGCAGGCCTGACCGCGTCAGCTCTGGAAACACCATATATTTT,CATSRPDRVSSGNTIYF,TRBV15,TRBJ1-3,-,-
TGTGCCAGTTCTCTTGGGGCAGGGGTCTTAGGCGAGCAGTACTTC,CASSLGAGVLGEQYF,TRBV19,TRBJ2-7,-,-
TGTGCCAGCAGCTACAGGACGTCGAGCTCCTACAATGAGCAGTTCTTC,CASSYRTSSSYNEQFF,TRBV11-3,TRBJ2-1,-,-
TGTGCCAGTAGTATGATATTCGACAGGGCAACTAATGAAAAACTGTTTTTT,CASSMIFDRATNEKLFF,TRBV19,TRBJ1-4,TRBD1,few
TGTGCCATCCGACAGGGGTATGGCTACACCTTC,CAIRQGYGYTF,TRBV10-3,TRBJ1-2,TRBD1,once
TGTGCCAGCAGCCCCGGCCCCACCTACAATGAGCAGTTCTTC,CASSPGPTYNEQFF,TRBV7-2,TRBJ2-1,-,once
TGTGCCAGCAGCGTAGCGGGGGACGGGGAGCTGTTTTTT,CASSVAGDGELFF,TRBV9,TRBJ2-2,-,-
TGTGCCAGTAAGATGGGACAGAACACTGAAGCTTTCTTT,CASKMGQNTEAFF,TRBV19,TRBJ1-1,-,-
TGTGCCAGCAGTGAGGGGCGTGCTCAGCCCCAGCATTTT,CASSEGRAQPQHF,TRBV6-1,TRBJ1-5,-,-
TGTGCCAGCAGTTTGTGGACTAGCGGGGGGATAGATACGCAGTATTTT,CASSLWTSGGIDTQYF,TRBV28,TRBJ2-3,TRBD2,-
TGTGCCAGCAGCCAAGGACAGGCAAATCATGGCTACACCTTC,CASSQGQANHGYTF,TRBV9,TRBJ1-2,TRBD1,-
TGTGCCAGCAGCTTCACTGACTCCACCGGGGAGCTGTTTTTT,CASSFTDSTGELFF,TRBV7-3,TRBJ2-2,-,-
TGCAGTGCTAGCCTCCTCTACGAGCAGTACTTC,CSASLLYEQYF,TRBV20-1,TRBJ2-7,-,-
TGTGCCAGCAGTCCATCGGGACAGGGCAACTATGGCTACACCTTC,CASSPSGQGNYGYTF,TRBV28,TRBJ1-2,TRBD1,-
TGTGCCAGTAGTATCGCCACACATTATGGCTACACCTTC,CASSIATHYGYTF,TRBV19,TRBJ1-2,-,-
TGTGCCTTCAAAGCGGGAGGGCCTCGGGACGAGCAGTACTTC,CAFKAGGPRDEQYF,TRBV5-4,TRBJ2-7,TRBD2,-